A single sample is the source of the 18 T cell receptor beta chains below, sequenced in a study of cytomegalovirus exposure and HLA in healthy donors. 60 Vbeta and 13 Jbeta primers were used in PCR. Profiled with immunoSEQ multiplex PCR; TCRdb holds only in-frame clones, not every one. The table has 150,000 to 200,000 clones, around 80% seen once; the top ten hold around 4.9%. Sequencing was carried out using PBMCs. The receptors come from a male donor in good health and CMV-seronegative.

The chain uses TRBV2 and TRBJ1-2; 8 nucleotides match TRBD1. V shed 4 bases and J 2 bases; nucleotides not matched to a gene: 6. Germline values: CDR1 SNHLY, CDR2 FYNNEI. This CDR3 contains 15 residues. This CDR3 reads CASSVLRQGNYGYTF. In DNA form, the CDR3 reads TGTGCCAGCAGTGTACTCAGACAGGGGAACTATGGCTACACCTTC. Full variable domain (remainder filled in from reference TRBV2 and TRBJ1-2): EPEVTQTPSHQVTQMGQEVILRCVPISNHLYFYWYRQILGQKVEFLVSFYNNEISEKSEIFDDQFSVERPDGSNFTLKIRSTKLEDSAMYFCASSVLRQGNYGYTFGSGTRLTVV.

The rearrangement links TRBV6-5 to TRBJ2-7; perhaps TRBD1 as D (5 bases). This CDR3 is 16 amino acids long. V was shortened by 0 bases and J by 0 bases, with 12 bases between the two germline ends. Germline values: CDR1 MNHEY, CDR2 SVGAGI. CDR3 sequence: CASSYSRQGSSYEQYF. The DNA for the CDR3 is TGTGCCAGCAGTTACTCGAGGCAGGGAAGCTCCTACGAGCAGTACTTC.

This clone was seen a single time. The chain carries TRBV28 and TRBJ2-7; TRBD2 might be the D (7 bases). Trimming cost V 7 bases and J 6 bases, with 22 bases left between them. The CDR3 extends over 15 amino acids. Looked up from germline, CDR1 is MDHEN and CDR2 is SYDVKM. CDR3 protein: CASTLGGQGGGEQYF. CDR3 DNA sequence: TGTGCCAGCACCCTAGGGGGGCAGGGAGGGGGCGAGCAGTACTTC.

The chain links TRBV19 to TRBJ2-1, with 8 bases aligning to TRBD1. In germline, CDR1 is LNHDA, CDR2 SQIVND (reference sequence). The CDR3 covers 17 residues. With V trimmed by 3 bases and J by 5 bases, 12 bases remained unmatched. CDR3 DNA sequence: TGTGCCAGTAGTATCCCCCCGGGACAGGCCATGAACAATGAGCAGTTCTTC. This encodes CASSIPPGQAMNNEQFF.

V and J are TRBV12-5 and TRBJ2-5; 14 bases agree with TRBD2. Losses at the gene ends were 6 bases for V and 1 base for J; bases not matched to a gene: 4. CDR3 length: 16 residues. Germline V CDR1 and CDR2: LGHNT, FRNRAP. CDR3: CASGPGTSGGQETQYF. The CDR3 DNA sequence: TGTGCTAGTGGGCCCGGGACTAGCGGGGGCCAAGAGACCCAGTACTTC.

The genes are TRBV6-1 and TRBJ2-2; TRBD1 agrees at 7 bases. Germline V gives CDR1 MNHNS, CDR2 SASEGT. V gave up 3 bases and J gave up 5 bases; unmatched junction bases: 6. The CDR3 length is 15 residues. In DNA form, the CDR3 reads TGTGCCAGCAGTGACCCTACACAGGGGACCGGGGAGCTGTTTTTT. The encoded protein is CASSDPTQGTGELFF.

This clone was found a few times. The chain links TRBV9 to TRBJ1-2; 7 bases map to TRBD1. J lost 4 bases, V lost 0 bases, and 6 bases had no gene match. The CDR3 loop spans 15 amino acids. Germline CDR1 SGDLS, CDR2 YYNGEE. CDR3 in amino acids: CASSVAGTAVYGYTF. DNA for the CDR3: TGTGCCAGCAGCGTAGCAGGGACAGCGGTCTATGGCTACACCTTC.

The V call is TRBV6-4, the J call TRBJ2-2; TRBD1 might be the D (6 bases). This CDR3 has 13 amino acids. Trimming pared 5 bases from V and 4 bases from J, leaving 8 bases between. Germline V CDR1 and CDR2: MRHNA, SNTAGT. This CDR3 reads CASSLGATGELFF. In DNA, the CDR3 is TGTGCCAGCAGTCTGGGGGCCACCGGGGAGCTGTTTTTT.

This clone was counted only a few times. V and J are TRBV7-8 and TRBJ1-1, with D uncertain. This CDR3 spans 13 amino acids. Germline V gene data show CDR1 as SGHVS and CDR2 as FQNEAQ. With 4 bases removed from V and 5 bases from J, the gap between germline ends came to 11 bases. The chain's CDR3 is CASSSSGETEAFF. DNA for the CDR3: TGTGCCAGCAGCTCCTCTGGGGAGACTGAAGCTTTCTTT.

This clone appeared once. The chain links TRBV5-1 to TRBJ2-7, with a tentative D call TRBD2 (5 bases). V was pared by 0 bases and J by 5 bases, with 9 bases between. CDR3 size: 13 residues. Looked up from germline, CDR1 is SGHRS and CDR2 is YFSETQ. The CDR3, as DNA: TGCGCCAGCAGCTTGGATGGGAGCCACGAGCAGTACTTC. Residues: CASSLDGSHEQYF.

This rearrangement joins TRBV4-3 to TRBJ1-6, with D perhaps TRBD1 (5 bases). The CDR3 is made up of 16 amino acids. Per germline, CDR1 LGHNA and CDR2 YSLEER. V was pared by 0 bases and J by 8 bases, with 14 bases between. CDR3 in DNA: TGCGCCAGCAGCCAAGATCTGGGGGAGGCTCATTCACCCCTCCACTTT. This codes for CASSQDLGEAHSPLHF.

This clone was counted a few times. The chain combines TRBV19 with TRBJ2-7; 7 bases line up with TRBD2. CDR1 and CDR2 (germline): LNHDA, SQIVND (reference sequence). Trimming removed 4 bases from V and 1 base from J; junction bases left unmatched: 7. This CDR3 is 15 amino acids long. DNA for the CDR3: TGTGCCAGTAGTAAAATCAGCGGGGTTTCCTACGAGCAGTACTTC. Its protein is CASSKISGVSYEQYF. Combining the CDR3 with reference TRBV19 and TRBJ2-7 gives the whole variable domain DGGITQSPKYLFRKEGQNVTLSCEQNLNHDAMYWYRQDPGQGLRLIYYSQIVNDFQKGDIAEGYSVSREKKESFPLTVTSAQKNPTAFYLCASSKISGVSYEQYFGPGTRLTVT.

This chain joins TRBV9 and TRBJ2-2; tentatively, D is TRBD2 (6 bases). The CDR3 totals 15 residues. V was clipped by 3 bases and J by 2 bases, with 11 bases between them. CDR1 and CDR2 (germline): SGDLS, YYNGEE. The chain's CDR3 is CASSAGGINTGELFF. The CDR3 coding sequence is TGTGCCAGCAGCGCCGGAGGGATCAACACCGGGGAGCTGTTTTTT.

V is TRBV7-2 and J is TRBJ2-7; D is ambiguous. V gave up 5 bases and J gave up 2 bases, with 10 bases separating them. The CDR3 is 13 residues long. Germline loops: CDR1 SGHTA, CDR2 FQGNSA. CDR3 in DNA: TGTGCCAGCAGCCATCGAACAACCTACGAGCAGTACTTC. Residues: CASSHRTTYEQYF.

The rearrangement links TRBV6-1 to TRBJ2-1, with a possible D match to TRBD2 (7 bases). The germline V gene has CDR1 MNHNS and CDR2 SASEGT. The CDR3 totals 15 residues. V shed 11 bases and J shed 4 bases, with 21 bases lying between them. For the CDR3, the DNA is TGTGCCTGCTGGGGGGGGCAAGGGAGGTACAATGAGCAGTTCTTC. Its protein is CACWGGQGRYNEQFF.

The J gene is TRBJ2-7, the V gene TRBV6-5, with D tentatively TRBD1 (6 bases). Germline CDR1 is MNHEY and CDR2 is SVGAGI. V dropped 3 bases and J dropped 5 bases, with 17 bases sitting between them. The CDR3 sequence is 15 residues long. The CDR3 coding sequence is TGTGCCAGCAGTTATGATGGAGGCAGGGGAAACGAGCAGTACTTC. This translates into CASSYDGGRGNEQYF.

This clone was observed once. This rearrangement joins TRBV19 to TRBJ1-1, with 8 bases aligning to TRBD1. With 5 bases clipped from V and 2 bases from J, the junction kept 7 bases outside the gene matches. The CDR3 runs to 15 residues. Germline V gene data show CDR1 as LNHDA and CDR2 as SQIVND (reference sequence). CDR3 protein: CASSSNRGVNTEAFF. Here the CDR3 DNA reads TGTGCCAGTAGTTCGAACAGGGGGGTTAACACTGAAGCTTTCTTT.

The V gene is TRBV18, the J gene TRBJ1-1; possibly TRBD1 for D (5 bases). Between the trimmed V and J ends, which lost 3 bases and 1 base, there was a span of 9 bases. CDR3 size: 14 residues. Germline V gives CDR1 KGHSH, CDR2 LQKENI. The CDR3 DNA reads as TGTGCCAGCTCACCCATGGGGGGGAACACTGAAGCTTTCTTT. Protein sequence: CASSPMGGNTEAFF.